This T cell receptor (beta chain) was obtained from a study of blood T cell repertoires in COVID-19 (dated by TCRdb to between 2020 and 2021). For the wider study: Collaborator samples came from the United States, Italy and Spain and covered acute and convalescent phases of COVID-19. The prospective study material was composed of cDNA or gDNA derived from T cells, B-cell-depleted T cells, or PBMCs. Deeply sampled blood TCRbeta repertoires from subjects exposed to, actively infected with, or recovered from COVID-19 were included in the dataset. The repertoires were released in a freely available public database intended as a resource for research on the immune response to SARS-CoV-2. Samples were obtained from the ongoing ImmuneRACE study (first 160 participants) and from some 1,200 subjects provided by 6 global collaborators. Nearly every sample came with metadata listing a de-identified subject ID, COVID-19 status, age in years and sex. Where available, HLA class I and class II types were taken from metadata supplied by the sample provider and were not determined by assay-based typing.

TCRbeta CDR3 regions were amplified from genomic DNA using the immunoSEQ Assay, a bias-controlled multiplex PCR. In the source study's methods: Nucleated cell counts per sample were estimated from amplification of reference gene primers within the assay. Sequence reads were collapsed and filtered to measure the absolute abundance of every unique TCRbeta CDR3 rearrangement. Productive Simpson clonality was computed per sample as the square root of Simpson's diversity index over productive rearrangements. The table was pulled from immuneACCESS by TCRdb, which kept in-frame rearrangements only. Such tables lose some clones; where checked, under half of the loss comes from unresolved V genes, and the rest has no known cause. V and J calls plus clone size are reproduced from that table; the DNA served to infer D and trimming. Across this sample there are about 300,000 clones, with roughly 87% seen only once. Clones ranked in the top ten supply 5.5% to 7% of the sample.

Details on this clone: The antigen this receptor binds is unknown. The record has no base qualities; no much larger clone is one base away.

In the prospective study, participants were about 18 to 100 years old, resided in about two dozen geographic areas of the United States, and were enrolled through a virtual design. To assign participants to cohorts, the prospective study relied on clinical history that participants themselves reported in a screening survey and a study questionnaire. Recovered participants in ImmuneRACE Cohort 3 were defined by two consecutive negative NP/OP PCR tests, clearance by a healthcare professional, or resolution of symptoms. Each participant in the prospective study had whole blood, serum and a nasopharyngeal or oropharyngeal swab collected by mobile phlebotomists. Additional blood draws and questionnaires over an approximately two-month period could optionally be provided by prospective study participants. Before DNA extraction, blood samples from the prospective study were shipped at room temperature or frozen.

CDR1 LGHNA and CDR2 YSLEER were looked up in the germline V gene. From V the trimming removes 4 bases and from J it removes 1 base, while the gene matches leave 4 bases of the junction unaccounted for. Counted from cysteine to phenylalanine, this CDR3 has 16 amino acids. Only CDR3 DNA remains: 48 bases, in frame from the first base. Overall study results and their limits: The amount of clinical and demographic metadata varied by source and participant and was provided uncurated.

The receptor chain draws on TRBV4-3 and TRBJ1-6, with 7 junctional bases fitting TRBD1. This clonotype was sampled from a woman aged 25 to 39 who had recovered from COVID-19. The sample comprised PBMCs or T cells enriched from blood (not recorded which). The CDR3 protein is CASSPQGGSYNSPLHF. The base sequence is TGCGCCAGCAGCCCGCAGGGGGGATCCTATAATTCACCCCTCCACTTT.